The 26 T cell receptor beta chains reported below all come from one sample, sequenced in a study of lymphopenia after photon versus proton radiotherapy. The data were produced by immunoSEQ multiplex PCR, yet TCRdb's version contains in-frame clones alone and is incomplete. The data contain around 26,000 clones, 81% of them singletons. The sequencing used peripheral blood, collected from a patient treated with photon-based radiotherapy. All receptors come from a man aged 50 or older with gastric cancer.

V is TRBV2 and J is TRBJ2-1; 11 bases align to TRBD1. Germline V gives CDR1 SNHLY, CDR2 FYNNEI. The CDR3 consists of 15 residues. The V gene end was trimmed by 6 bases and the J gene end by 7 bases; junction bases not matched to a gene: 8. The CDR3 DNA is TGTGCCAGCAGAACCGGGACAGGGGGGAAGAATGAGCAGTTCTTC. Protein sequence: CASRTGTGGKNEQFF.

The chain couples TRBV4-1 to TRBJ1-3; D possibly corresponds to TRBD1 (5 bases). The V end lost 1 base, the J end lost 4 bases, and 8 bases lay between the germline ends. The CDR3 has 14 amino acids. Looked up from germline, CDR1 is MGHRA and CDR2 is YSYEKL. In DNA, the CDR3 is TGCGCCAGCAGCCAAGGCAGGGCGGGAAACACCATATATTTT. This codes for CASSQGRAGNTIYF.

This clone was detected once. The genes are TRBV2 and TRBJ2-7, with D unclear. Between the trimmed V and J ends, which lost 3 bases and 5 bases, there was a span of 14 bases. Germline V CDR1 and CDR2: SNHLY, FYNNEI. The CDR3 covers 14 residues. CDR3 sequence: CASSDLGIVDEQYF. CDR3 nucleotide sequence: TGTGCCAGCAGTGATTTAGGGATAGTCGACGAGCAGTACTTC.

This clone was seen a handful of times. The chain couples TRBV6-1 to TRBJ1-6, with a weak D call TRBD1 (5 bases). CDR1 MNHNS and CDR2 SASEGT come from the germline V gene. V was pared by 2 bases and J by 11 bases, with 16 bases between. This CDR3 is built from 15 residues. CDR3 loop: CASSERGASGAPLHF. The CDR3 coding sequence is TGTGCCAGCAGTGAAAGAGGCGCTTCGGGGGCACCCCTCCACTTT.

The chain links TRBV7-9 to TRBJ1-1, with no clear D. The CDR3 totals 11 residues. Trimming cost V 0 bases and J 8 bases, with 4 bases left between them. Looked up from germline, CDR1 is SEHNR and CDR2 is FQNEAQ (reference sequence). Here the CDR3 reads CASSLAREAFF. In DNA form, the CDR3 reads TGTGCCAGCAGCTTAGCCCGCGAAGCTTTCTTT.

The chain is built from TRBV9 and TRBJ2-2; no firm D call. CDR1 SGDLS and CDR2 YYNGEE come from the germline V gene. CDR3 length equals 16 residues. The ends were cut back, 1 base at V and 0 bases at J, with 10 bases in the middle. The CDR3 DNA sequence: TGTGCCAGCAGCGTAAACCGGGTTGCGAACACCGGGGAGCTGTTTTTT. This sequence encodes CASSVNRVANTGELFF.

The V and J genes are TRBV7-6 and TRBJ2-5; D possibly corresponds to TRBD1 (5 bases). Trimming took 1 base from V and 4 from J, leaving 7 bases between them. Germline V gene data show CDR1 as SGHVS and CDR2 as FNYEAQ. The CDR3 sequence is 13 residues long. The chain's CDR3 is CASSLGGGETQYF. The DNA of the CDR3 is TGTGCCAGCAGCTTAGGGGGCGGAGAGACCCAGTACTTC.

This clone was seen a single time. CDR3 sequence: CASSHKGELKTGELFF. Here the CDR3 DNA reads TGTGCCAGCAGCCATAAAGGGGAACTGAAGACCGGGGAGCTGTTTTTT. V gene TRBV14 combines with J gene TRBJ2-2; D is possibly TRBD1 (5 bases). Per germline, CDR1 SGHDN and CDR2 FVKESK. The germline V and J ends were trimmed by 3 bases and 5 bases, with 16 bases remaining between them. This CDR3 spans 16 amino acids.

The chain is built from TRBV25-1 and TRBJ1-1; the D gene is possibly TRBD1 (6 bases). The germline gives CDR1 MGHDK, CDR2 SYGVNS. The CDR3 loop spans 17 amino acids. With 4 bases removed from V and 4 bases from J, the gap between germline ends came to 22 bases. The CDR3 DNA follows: TGTGCCAGCAGTGCACAGGGAATTGGGTCGAGAGGCACTGAAGCTTTCTTT. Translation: CASSAQGIGSRGTEAFF.

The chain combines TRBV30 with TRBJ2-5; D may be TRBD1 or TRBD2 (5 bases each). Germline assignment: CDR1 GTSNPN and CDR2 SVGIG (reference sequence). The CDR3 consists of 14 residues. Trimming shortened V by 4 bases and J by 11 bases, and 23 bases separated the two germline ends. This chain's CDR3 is CAWTGFGAPGEQYF. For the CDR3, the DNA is TGTGCCTGGACGGGGTTTGGGGCCCCGGGCGAACAGTACTTC.

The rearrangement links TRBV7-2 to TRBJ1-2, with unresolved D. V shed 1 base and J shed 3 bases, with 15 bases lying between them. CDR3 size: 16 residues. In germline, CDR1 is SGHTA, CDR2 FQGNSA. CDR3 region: CASSLVSGGSHYGYTF. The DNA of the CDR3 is TGTGCCAGCAGCTTAGTGTCGGGCGGCAGCCACTATGGCTACACCTTC.

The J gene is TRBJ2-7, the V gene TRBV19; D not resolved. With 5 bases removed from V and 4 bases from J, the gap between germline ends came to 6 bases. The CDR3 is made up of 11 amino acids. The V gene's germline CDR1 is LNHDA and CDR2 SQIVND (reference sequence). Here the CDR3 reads CASSGGYEQYF. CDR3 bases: TGTGCCAGTAGTGGCGGATACGAGCAGTACTTC.

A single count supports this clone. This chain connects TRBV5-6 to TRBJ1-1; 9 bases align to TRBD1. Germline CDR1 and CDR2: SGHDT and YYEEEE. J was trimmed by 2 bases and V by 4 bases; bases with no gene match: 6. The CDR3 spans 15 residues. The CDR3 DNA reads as TGTGCCAGCAGCCTACTGGACAGGGGAAACACTGAAGCTTTCTTT. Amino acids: CASSLLDRGNTEAFF.

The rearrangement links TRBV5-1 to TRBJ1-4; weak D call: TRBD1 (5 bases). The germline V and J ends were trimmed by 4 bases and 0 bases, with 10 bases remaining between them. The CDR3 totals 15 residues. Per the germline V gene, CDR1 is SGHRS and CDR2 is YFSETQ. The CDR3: CASSPGTSTNEKLFF. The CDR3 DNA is TGCGCCAGCAGCCCCGGGACCTCAACTAATGAAAAACTGTTTTTT.

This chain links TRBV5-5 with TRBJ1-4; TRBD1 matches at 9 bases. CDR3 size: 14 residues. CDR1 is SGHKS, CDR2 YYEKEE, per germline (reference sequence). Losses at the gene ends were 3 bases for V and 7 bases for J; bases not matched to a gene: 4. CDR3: CASSSGTGREKLFF. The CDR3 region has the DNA TGTGCCAGCAGCTCCGGGACAGGGCGTGAAAAACTGTTTTTT.

In nucleotides, the CDR3 is TGTGCCACCAGCCCCAGGGGGGAGACCCAGTACTTC. Translation gives CATSPRGETQYF. The rearrangement links TRBV15 to TRBJ2-5; 7 nucleotides line up with TRBD1. V shed 5 bases, J shed 5 bases, and the junction held 2 bases outside the gene matches. The CDR3 is 12 residues long. The germline CDR1 and CDR2 sequences are LNHNV and YYDKDF (reference sequence).

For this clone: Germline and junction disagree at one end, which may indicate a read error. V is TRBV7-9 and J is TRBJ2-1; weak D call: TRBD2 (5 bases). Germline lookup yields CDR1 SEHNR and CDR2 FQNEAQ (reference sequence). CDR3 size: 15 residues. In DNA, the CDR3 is TGTGCCAGCAGCTTAGTTACTCTAGGGAGCAATGGGCAGTTCTTC. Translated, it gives CASSLVTLGSNGQFF.

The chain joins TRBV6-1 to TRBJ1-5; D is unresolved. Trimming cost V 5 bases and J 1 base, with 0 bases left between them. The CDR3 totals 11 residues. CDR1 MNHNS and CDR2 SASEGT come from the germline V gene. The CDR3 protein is CASSSNQPQHF. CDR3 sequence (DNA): TGTGCCAGCAGTAGCAATCAGCCCCAGCATTTT.

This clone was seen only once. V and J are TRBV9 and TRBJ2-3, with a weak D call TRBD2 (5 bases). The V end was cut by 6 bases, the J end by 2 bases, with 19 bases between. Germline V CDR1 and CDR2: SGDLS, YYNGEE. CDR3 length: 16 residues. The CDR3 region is CASTGSQRDYTDTQYF. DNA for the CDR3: TGTGCCAGCACGGGTAGTCAGAGGGATTACACAGATACGCAGTATTTT.

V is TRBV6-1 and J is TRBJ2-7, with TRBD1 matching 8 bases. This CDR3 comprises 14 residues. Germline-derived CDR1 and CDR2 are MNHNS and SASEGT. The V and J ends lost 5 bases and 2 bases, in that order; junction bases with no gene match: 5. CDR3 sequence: CASSRTGITYEQYV. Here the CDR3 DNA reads TGTGCCAGCAGTCGGACAGGGATAACCTACGAGCAGTACGTC.

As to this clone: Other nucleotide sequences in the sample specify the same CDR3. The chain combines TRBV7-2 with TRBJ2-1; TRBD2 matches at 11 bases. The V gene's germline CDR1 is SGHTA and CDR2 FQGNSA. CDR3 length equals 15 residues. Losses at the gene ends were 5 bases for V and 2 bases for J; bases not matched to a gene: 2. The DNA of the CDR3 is TGTGCCAGCAGCCTTAGCGGGGGGGCCTACAATGAGCAGTTCTTC. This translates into CASSLSGGAYNEQFF.

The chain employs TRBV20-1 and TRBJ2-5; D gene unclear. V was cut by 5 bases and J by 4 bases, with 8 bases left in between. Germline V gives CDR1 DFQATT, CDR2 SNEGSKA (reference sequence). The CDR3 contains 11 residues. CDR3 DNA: TGCAGTGCTCTTTCCGGAGAGACCCAGTACTTC. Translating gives CSALSGETQYF.

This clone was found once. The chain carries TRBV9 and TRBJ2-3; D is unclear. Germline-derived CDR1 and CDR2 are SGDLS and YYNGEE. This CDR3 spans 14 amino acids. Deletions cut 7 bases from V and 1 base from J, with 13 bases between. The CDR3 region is CASGSGRGTDTQYF. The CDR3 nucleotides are TGTGCCAGCGGGTCAGGCCGTGGCACAGATACGCAGTATTTT.

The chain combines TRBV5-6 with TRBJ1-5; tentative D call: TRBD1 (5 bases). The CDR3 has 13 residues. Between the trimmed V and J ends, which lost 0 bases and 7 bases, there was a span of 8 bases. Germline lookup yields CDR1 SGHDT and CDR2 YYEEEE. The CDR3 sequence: CASSLGRAQPQHF. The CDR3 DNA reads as TGTGCCAGCAGCTTGGGCAGGGCGCAGCCCCAGCATTTT.

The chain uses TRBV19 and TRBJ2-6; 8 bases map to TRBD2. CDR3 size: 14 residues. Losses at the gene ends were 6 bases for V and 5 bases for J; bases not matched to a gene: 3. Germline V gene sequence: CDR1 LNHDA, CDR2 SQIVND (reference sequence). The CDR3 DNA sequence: TGTGCCAGTAGCCCGGGGGGGTGGGCCAACGTCCTGACTTTC. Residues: CASSPGGWANVLTF.

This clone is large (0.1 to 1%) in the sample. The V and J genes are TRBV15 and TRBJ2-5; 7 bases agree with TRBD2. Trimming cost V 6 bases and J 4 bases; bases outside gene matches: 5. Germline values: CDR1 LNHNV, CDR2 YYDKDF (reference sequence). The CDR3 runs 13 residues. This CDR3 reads CATSEWGGETQYF. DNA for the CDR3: TGTGCCACCAGTGAATGGGGGGGAGAGACCCAGTACTTC.